This T cell receptor (beta chain) emerged from a study of beta chain features in type 1 diabetes. Study results and caveats: Within each of all four CD4+ subsets, Type 1 diabetes patients had TCRB CDR3s that were moderately but significantly shorter.

The CDR3 runs to 13 residues. Losses at the gene ends were 6 bases for V and 13 bases for J; bases not matched to a gene: 8. CDR1 and CDR2 (germline): LNHDA, SQIVND (reference sequence). Purity above 95% was achieved in all sorted populations. Expressed TCRB transcripts got sequenced, as all isolated RNA was reverse transcribed. TCRdb's table, derived via immunoSEQ multiplex PCR, lists solely in-frame clones and lacks some. Of 230,000 or so clones listed, 15% to 20% were seen once; the top ten hold about 0.08%. There are a few counts of this clone. Its target is not known. The chain links TRBV19 to TRBJ2-1; 11 nucleotides agree with TRBD2. This TCR derives from a man aged 25 to 40 with type 1 diabetes. The sequenced sample consisted of naive CD4+ T cells from blood. Written as DNA, the CDR3 is TGTGCCAGTAGGGGGACCGGGACTAGCGGCCAGTTCTTC. This sequence encodes CASRGTGTSGQFF.